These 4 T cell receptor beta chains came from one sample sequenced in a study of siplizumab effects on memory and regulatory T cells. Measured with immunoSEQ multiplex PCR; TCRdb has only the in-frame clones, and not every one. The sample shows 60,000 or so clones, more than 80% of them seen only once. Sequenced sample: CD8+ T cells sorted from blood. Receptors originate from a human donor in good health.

CDR3 nucleotides: TGTGCCAGCAGCCCGAGGGACGGGTCCCCTTTCTTT. It encodes CASSPRDGSPFF. The chain has TRBV9 and TRBJ1-1; weak D call: TRBD1 (5 bases). Trimming cost V 4 bases and J 12 bases, with 16 bases left between them. Germline loops: CDR1 SGDLS, CDR2 YYNGEE. CDR3 length: 12 residues.

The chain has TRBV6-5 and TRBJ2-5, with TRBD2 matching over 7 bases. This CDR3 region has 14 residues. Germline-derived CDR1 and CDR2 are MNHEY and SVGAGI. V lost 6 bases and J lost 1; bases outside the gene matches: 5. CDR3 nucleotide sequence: TGTGCCAGCAGACTACTAGCGTCCCAAGAGACCCAGTACTTC. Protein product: CASRLLASQETQYF.

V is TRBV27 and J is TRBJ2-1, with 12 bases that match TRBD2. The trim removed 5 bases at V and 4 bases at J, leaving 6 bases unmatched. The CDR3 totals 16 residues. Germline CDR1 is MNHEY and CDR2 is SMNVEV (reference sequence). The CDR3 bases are TGTGCCAGCAGTGGGGGACTAGCGGGTCCTTACAATGAGCAGTTCTTC. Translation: CASSGGLAGPYNEQFF.

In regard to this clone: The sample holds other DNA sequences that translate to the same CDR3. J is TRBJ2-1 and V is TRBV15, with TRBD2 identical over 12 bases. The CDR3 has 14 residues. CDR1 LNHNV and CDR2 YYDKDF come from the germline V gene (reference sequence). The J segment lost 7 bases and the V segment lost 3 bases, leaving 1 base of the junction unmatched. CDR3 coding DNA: TGTGCCACCAGCAGGGGGACTAGCGGGAATGAGCAGTTCTTC. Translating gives CATSRGTSGNEQFF.